The present TCR beta chain was sequenced within a study of cytomegalovirus exposure and HLA in healthy donors. Germline lookup yields CDR1 SGHRS and CDR2 YFSETQ. The trim removed 0 bases at V and 5 bases at J, leaving 4 bases unmatched. This CDR3 contains 16 residues. In the PCR, 60 Vbeta and 13 Jbeta primers were used. Here immunoSEQ multiplex PCR was the method, and the copy in TCRdb shows in-frame clones only, minus some. The sample has 150,000 to 200,000 clones, about 72% seen once. The receptor comes from a man aged 25 to 40 in good health and CMV-seropositive. This chain uses TRBV5-1 with TRBJ2-2; 10 positions agree with TRBD1. Sequenced input: PBMCs. This CDR3 is CASSLGQGAGTGELFF. CDR3 DNA: TGCGCCAGCAGCTTGGGACAGGGGGCTGGAACCGGGGAGCTGTTTTTT. The full variable domain, in which reference TRBV5-1 and TRBJ2-2 provide the parts outside the CDR3, is KAGVTQTPRYLIKTRGQQVTLSCSPISGHRSVSWYQQTPGQGLQFLFEYFSETQRNKGNFPGRFSGRQFSNSRSEMNVSTLELGDSALYLCASSLGQGAGTGELFFGEGSRLTVL.